Below, 16 T cell receptor beta chains from the same sample are listed, as sequenced in a study of blood T cells in healthy people across ages. Using a J-beta primer mix together with a sample-barcoded 5' primer, a second PCR was run for about 6 to 11 cycles. A single record per CDR3 protein comes from TCRdb applying MiXCR to the 5' RACE reads. This table has 660,000 or so distinct CDR3 sequences, about 53% appearing once. Sample: blood. Receptor source: a man aged 60-69 years in good health.

The sample holds one count of this clonotype. The genes are TRBV20-1 and TRBJ1-4; tentatively, D is TRBD1 (5 bases). Trimming removed 4 bases at V and 5 bases at J, with 14 bases between. This CDR3 is 14 amino acids long. Looked up from germline, CDR1 is DFQATT and CDR2 is SNEGSKA (reference sequence). The CDR3 here is CSAMRGVQNEKLFF. In DNA form, the CDR3 reads TGCAGTGCTATGAGGGGAGTCCAGAATGAAAAACTGTTTTTT.

This clonotype was counted only a few times. The CDR3 DNA follows: TGCGCCAGCAGCTCGGACTACCGCTCCTACAATGAGCAGTTCTTC. This translates into CASSSDYRSYNEQFF. The chain combines TRBV5-1 with TRBJ2-1, with D tentatively TRBD2 (6 bases). V lost 3 bases, J lost 0 bases, and 10 bases lay in between. The CDR3 sequence is 15 residues long. From germline, CDR1 is SGHRS and CDR2 YFSETQ.

This clonotype was found a few times. The chain combines TRBV7-8 with TRBJ2-5; D may be TRBD1 (6 bases). This CDR3 region has 13 residues. Trimming cost V 5 bases and J 3 bases, with 10 bases left between them. Germline V gives CDR1 SGHVS, CDR2 FQNEAQ. The CDR3 sequence: CASSPGHEETQYF. As DNA, the CDR3 is TGTGCCAGCAGCCCGGGACATGAAGAGACCCAGTACTTC. Drawing the rest from reference TRBV7-8 and TRBJ2-5, the complete variable domain is GAGVSQSPRYKVAKRGQDVALRCDPISGHVSLFWYQQALGQGPEFLTYFQNEAQLDKSGLPSDRFFAERPEGSVSTLKIQRTQQEDSAVYLCASSPGHEETQYFGPGTRLLVL.

CDR3 sequence (DNA): TGTGCCACCAGCGACAGGAACTACGAGCAGTACTTC. Its translation: CATSDRNYEQYF. This rearrangement joins TRBV15 to TRBJ2-7; tentative D call: TRBD1 (6 bases). The germline V and J ends were trimmed by 5 bases and 3 bases, with 8 bases remaining between them. The CDR3 totals 12 residues. The germline V gene has CDR1 LNHNV and CDR2 YYDKDF (reference sequence).

V and J are TRBV3-1 and TRBJ1-2; tentatively, D is TRBD1 (5 bases). Trimming cost V 4 bases and J 8 bases, with 11 bases left between them. The CDR3 is 12 amino acids. Per the germline V gene, CDR1 is LGHDT and CDR2 is YNNKEL (reference sequence). The CDR3 spells CASSRSGDGYTF. The CDR3 DNA sequence: TGTGCCAGCAGCCGCAGTGGGGACGGCTACACCTTC. Looking up the rest from reference TRBV3-1 and TRBJ1-2 gives the full variable domain: DTAVSQTPKYLVTQMGNDKSIKCEQNLGHDTMYWYKQDSKKFLKIMFSYNNKELIINETVPNRFSPKSPDKAHLNLHINSLELGDSAVYFCASSRSGDGYTFGSGTRLTVV.

The rearrangement links TRBV29-1 to TRBJ2-4, with a tentative D call TRBD2 (6 bases). The CDR3 is 12 residues long. V was clipped by 7 bases and J by 8 bases, with 15 bases between them. Germline V gene sequence: CDR1 SQVTM, CDR2 ANQGSEA. For the CDR3, the DNA is TGCAGCGCGGGGGTTGAACGAGACATTCAGTACTTC. Protein: CSAGVERDIQYF. Together with reference TRBV29-1 and TRBJ2-4, the CDR3 gives the full variable domain: SAVISQKPSRDICQRGTSLTIQCQVDSQVTMMFWYRQQPGQSLTLIATANQGSEATYESGFVIDKFPISRPNLTFSTLTVSNMSPEDSSIYLCSAGVERDIQYFGAGTRLSVL.

This clonotype has only a few counts. The chain combines TRBV7-2 with TRBJ2-3, with D unclear. CDR3 length equals 15 residues. V shed 0 bases and J shed 4 bases, with 11 bases lying between them. Germline V gene sequence: CDR1 SGHTA, CDR2 FQGNSA. CDR3 nucleotide sequence: TGTGCCAGCAGCTTAGCGGCTAGGAGCTCAGATACGCAGTATTTT. It encodes CASSLAARSSDTQYF.

This clonotype was detected only a few times. The chain uses TRBV4-1 and TRBJ2-7; D perhaps matches TRBD1 (5 bases). This CDR3 region has 14 residues. Between the trimmed V and J ends, which lost 4 bases and 3 bases, there was a span of 13 bases. Germline V gives CDR1 MGHRA, CDR2 YSYEKL. CDR3 residues: CASSREGVLYEQYF. Here the CDR3 DNA reads TGCGCCAGCAGCCGCGAAGGGGTCCTCTACGAGCAGTACTTC.

The genes are TRBV7-9 and TRBJ1-2; D gene uncertain. There are 16 residues in the CDR3. Germline V gene data show CDR1 as SEHNR and CDR2 as FQNEAQ (reference sequence). Trimming removed 0 bases at V and 3 bases at J, with 14 bases between. The CDR3 here is CASSLAGGFKDYGYTF. CDR3 bases: TGTGCCAGCAGCTTAGCCGGAGGGTTTAAGGACTATGGCTACACCTTC.

The CDR3 loop is CASSPRTSGGLGGEQFF. For the CDR3, the DNA is TGTGCCAGCAGCCCGCGGACTAGCGGGGGCCTAGGCGGTGAGCAGTTCTTC. This sequence joins TRBV13 and TRBJ2-1; TRBD2 matches at 13 bases. Per the germline V gene, CDR1 is PRHDT and CDR2 is FYEKMQ (reference sequence). Trimming at V came to 5 bases and at J to 9 bases, leaving 13 bases not matched to a gene. The CDR3 has 17 residues.

The V call is TRBV29-1, the J call TRBJ2-1; D remains ambiguous. Trimming removed 1 base from V and 0 bases from J, with 4 bases in between. This CDR3 contains 13 residues. The germline gives CDR1 SQVTM, CDR2 ANQGSEA. The CDR3 DNA sequence: TGCAGCGTTGAAGCTGGCTCCTACAATGAGCAGTTCTTC. This encodes CSVEAGSYNEQFF.

This clonotype was seen a few times. The chain links TRBV5-1 to TRBJ1-4, with a weak D call TRBD1 (5 bases). Trimming left V 5 bases short and J 8 bases short, with 10 bases between. The length of the CDR3 is 12 residues. Germline lookup yields CDR1 SGHRS and CDR2 YFSETQ. CDR3 nucleotide sequence: TGCGCCAGCAGGGGGGAAGGGGAAAAACTGTTTTTT. Translating it yields CASRGEGEKLFF.

V gene TRBV20-1 combines with J gene TRBJ2-5, with D tentatively TRBD1 or TRBD2 (5 bases each). The V gene lost 0 bases and the J gene lost 5 bases, with 16 bases spanning the gap. The CDR3 runs 15 residues. CDR1 is DFQATT, CDR2 SNEGSKA, per germline (reference sequence). The CDR3 DNA follows: TGCAGTGCTAGAGACATGGGAGACTGGGGGGAGACCCAGTACTTC. This encodes CSARDMGDWGETQYF.

The V and J genes are TRBV3-1 and TRBJ1-2, with D possibly matching TRBD1 (5 bases). Trimming shortened V by 3 bases and J by 1 base, and 9 bases separated the two germline ends. Looked up from germline, CDR1 is LGHDT and CDR2 is YNNKEL (reference sequence). The CDR3 totals 14 residues. The CDR3 loop is CASSQRDGNYGYTF. CDR3 sequence (DNA): TGTGCCAGCAGCCAGAGGGACGGTAACTATGGCTACACCTTC.

The chain uses TRBV12-3 or TRBV12-4 and TRBJ2-4, with 7 positions matching TRBD1. The DNA end is more similar to TRBJ2-7, so the J call may be wrong. The CDR3 length is 15 residues. The DNA for the CDR3 is TGTGCCAGCAGTTCCCCCACGACAGGGCTACACGAGCAGTACTTC. This codes for CASSSPTTGLHEQYF.

The V gene is TRBV6-2 or TRBV6-3, the J gene TRBJ2-5; TRBD1 matches at 9 bases. The J call is in doubt because the DNA end fits TRBJ2-7 better. Germline loops: CDR1 MNHEY, CDR2 SVGEGT. The CDR3 loop spans 16 amino acids. In DNA, the CDR3 is TGTGCCAGCAGTTGCGCATCGACAGGGGGTCACTACGAGCAGTACTTC. This gives the protein CASSCASTGGHYEQYF.